The 25 T cell receptor beta chains given below trace back to one sample, sequenced in a study of shared clonotypes between healthy human individuals. Measured with immunoSEQ multiplex PCR; TCRdb has only the in-frame clones, and not every one. The profile shows approximately 1,500,000 clones, over 95% of them singletons. What was sequenced was naive CD4+ T cells sorted from blood. Subset defined: CD45RA+ positively selected. These receptors all stem from a man aged 30 to 45 in good health.

V and J are TRBV6-5 and TRBJ2-3; D gene uncertain. The ends were cut back, 0 bases at V and 3 bases at J, with 13 bases in the middle. Looked up from germline, CDR1 is MNHEY and CDR2 is SVGAGI. This CDR3 comprises 16 residues. The DNA for the CDR3 is TGTGCCAGCAGTTACTCGATGTGGTTGGGGACAGATACGCAGTATTTT. It specifies CASSYSMWLGTDTQYF.

This clone was seen just once. The chain links TRBV27 to TRBJ2-1; D may be TRBD1 or TRBD2 (5 bases each). The CDR3 is 18 amino acids. V was cut by 7 bases and J by 6 bases, with 28 bases left in between. Germline V gene data show CDR1 as MNHEY and CDR2 as SMNVEV (reference sequence). The CDR3 protein is CASTRLSLQLVGPNEQFF. Here the CDR3 DNA reads TGTGCCAGCACCCGCCTGAGTTTACAATTGGTGGGACCCAATGAGCAGTTCTTC.

V is TRBV2 and J is TRBJ2-7; 7 bases match TRBD1. The junction had 10 bases not matched to a gene; V was cut back by 4 bases and J by 1 base. This CDR3 spans 16 amino acids. The V gene's germline CDR1 is SNHLY and CDR2 FYNNEI. As DNA, the CDR3 is TGTGCCAGCAGTGCAGTCCTGACAGGGTATTCCTACGAGCAGTACTTC. It is translated as CASSAVLTGYSYEQYF.

The chain is built from TRBV5-5 and TRBJ2-1; 10 bases are shared with TRBD1. CDR3 length: 15 amino acids. Per germline, CDR1 SGHKS and CDR2 YYEKEE (reference sequence). The junction had 12 bases not matched to a gene; V was cut back by 0 bases and J by 15 bases. CDR3 nucleotide sequence: TGTGCCAGCAGCTTGGCTGGGACAGGGGAAAATTTGGGGTTCTTC. This translates into CASSLAGTGENLGFF.

J is TRBJ2-2 and V is TRBV21-1; the table's TRBD2 call for D was not verified on the DNA. TRBV21-1 is termed a pseudogene. The CDR3 consists of 18 residues. This CDR3 reads CASSKATSGSDISGELFF. The CDR3 bases are TGTGCCAGCAGCAAAGCGACTAGCGGGAGCGATATATCCGGGGAGCTGTTTTTT.

The V gene is TRBV7-3, the J gene TRBJ2-7; tentatively, D is TRBD1 (7 bases). Trimming took off 2 bases at V and 3 bases at J, with 11 bases between the two ends. Germline V gene lookup returns CDR1 SGHTA and CDR2 FQGTGA. The CDR3 totals 14 residues. CDR3: CASSLQGGRYEQYF. For the CDR3, the DNA is TGTGCCAGCAGCTTACAGGGGGGTCGCTACGAGCAGTACTTC.

Comments on this clone: One end of the junction does not line up with germline, which may come from a read error. The DNA of the CDR3 is TGTGCTAGCAGCTCGGGACAGTCTATGTTCGGGGAGCTGTTTTTT. Its translation: CASSSGQSMFGELFF. This chain uses TRBV7-7 with TRBJ2-2; 7 bases are shared with TRBD1. The CDR3 length is 15 residues. CDR1 is SSHAT, CDR2 FNYEAQ, per germline (reference sequence).

The V and J genes are TRBV10-1 and TRBJ2-3; D may be TRBD1 or TRBD2 (5 bases each). The germline V gene encodes CDR1 WNHNN and CDR2 SYGVQD (reference sequence). This CDR3 contains 15 residues. V was pared by 3 bases and J by 2 bases, with 12 bases between. CDR3 DNA: TGCGCCAGCAGTGAAGTTTCGGGGCCCACAGATACGCAGTATTTT. Amino acid sequence: CASSEVSGPTDTQYF.

The chain combines TRBV7-9 with TRBJ1-3; the match to TRBD1 covers 9 bases. From germline, CDR1 is SEHNR and CDR2 FQNEAQ (reference sequence). CDR3 length equals 16 residues. Trimming took 5 bases from V and 2 from J; bases not matched to a gene: 7. The CDR3 DNA sequence: TGTGCCAGCAGCCCCTTGGGACAGGGTACTGGAAACACCATATATTTT. It is translated as CASSPLGQGTGNTIYF.

The rearrangement links TRBV6-6 to TRBJ2-1; no reliable D call. From germline, CDR1 is MNHNY and CDR2 SVGAGI (reference sequence). Trimming stripped 7 bases from V and 9 bases from J, with 13 bases between. The CDR3 is 12 amino acids. The CDR3 nucleotides read TGTGCCAGCATTTCTTTAGTGGGTGAGCAGTTCTTC. Translating gives CASISLVGEQFF.

This rearrangement joins TRBV5-5 to TRBJ1-5, with a possible D match to TRBD1 (6 bases). The CDR3 length is 16 residues. Germline CDR1 SGHKS, CDR2 YYEKEE (reference sequence). V lost 0 bases to trimming and J lost 11 bases, with 21 bases between them. CDR3 sequence reads: CASSLEVVGGAEAQHF. The CDR3 DNA reads as TGTGCCAGCAGCTTGGAAGTGGTTGGGGGCGCAGAGGCCCAGCATTTT.

This clone was found once. The chain combines TRBV28 with TRBJ1-1, with a weak D call TRBD1 (5 bases). Germline V lookup: CDR1 MDHEN, CDR2 SYDVKM. Trimming took off 8 bases at V and 2 bases at J, with 15 bases between the two ends. The CDR3 runs 14 residues. This chain's CDR3 is CASWRQLRNTEAFF. As DNA, the CDR3 is TGTGCCAGCTGGAGACAGCTACGAAACACTGAAGCTTTCTTT.

The V gene is TRBV30, the J gene TRBJ2-3; 8 positions match TRBD2. This CDR3 contains 14 residues. The V gene's germline CDR1 is GTSNPN and CDR2 SVGIG (reference sequence). The V gene end was trimmed by 4 bases and the J gene end by 2 bases; junction bases not matched to a gene: 5. The CDR3 DNA reads as TGTGCCTGGATCCCTAGCGGGCACACAGATACGCAGTATTTT. It encodes CAWIPSGHTDTQYF.

The rearrangement joins TRBV9 to TRBJ2-7; D may correspond to TRBD1 or TRBD2 (5 bases each). Germline lookup yields CDR1 SGDLS and CDR2 YYNGEE. This CDR3 comprises 15 residues. The V end lost 0 bases, the J end lost 5 bases, and 15 bases lay between the germline ends. The CDR3 nucleotides read TGTGCCAGCAGCGTAGGCAGGGACGGGGCCCACGAGCAGTACTTC. Its protein product is CASSVGRDGAHEQYF.

The chain couples TRBV5-1 to TRBJ2-7; D possibly uses TRBD1 or TRBD2 (5 bases each). Deletions cut 7 bases from V and 5 bases from J, with 25 bases between. Germline V gene lookup returns CDR1 SGHRS and CDR2 YFSETQ. CDR3 length: 16 amino acids. CDR3 DNA: TGCGCCAGCTGGGACCCCGGGACCGCCCTTGGGAACGAGCAGTACTTC. Protein product: CASWDPGTALGNEQYF.

This clone occurred once. This chain links TRBV7-9 with TRBJ2-3; unclear D gene. The germline V gene has CDR1 SEHNR and CDR2 FQNEAQ (reference sequence). This CDR3 has 15 residues. Trimming left V 5 bases short and J 2 bases short, with 14 bases between. The CDR3: CASSLPLASTDTQYF. The DNA for the CDR3 is TGTGCCAGCAGCCTCCCCCTCGCGTCCACAGATACGCAGTATTTT.

The J gene is TRBJ2-2, the V gene TRBV5-1, with D perhaps matching TRBD2 (6 bases). V was cut by 3 bases and J by 3 bases, with 12 bases left in between. Germline V gene sequence: CDR1 SGHRS, CDR2 YFSETQ. This CDR3 region has 15 residues. The CDR3 is CASSSEGGDTGELFF. The CDR3 nucleotides are TGCGCCAGCAGCTCTGAGGGAGGTGACACCGGGGAGCTGTTTTTT.

The chain joins TRBV21-1 to TRBJ1-1; the table's D call, TRBD1, has no DNA check behind it. TRBV21-1 is annotated as a pseudogene. This CDR3 contains 16 residues. CDR3 residues: CASTRRRGPPNTEAFF. The CDR3 DNA reads as TGTGCCAGCACCAGGAGGAGGGGGCCCCCGAACACTGAAGCTTTCTTT.

The chain joins TRBV7-2 to TRBJ1-5; D is uncertain. The CDR3 sequence is 14 residues long. CDR1 and CDR2 from the germline V gene are SGHTA and FQGNSA. V was clipped by 0 bases and J by 3 bases, with 6 bases between them. DNA for the CDR3: TGTGCCAGCAGCTTAGCCGGGCACAATCAGCCCCAGCATTTT. Protein product: CASSLAGHNQPQHF.

V gene TRBV10-2 combines with J gene TRBJ2-7, with a weak D call TRBD2 (6 bases). CDR1 is WSHSY and CDR2 is SAAADI in the germline V gene. The CDR3 loop spans 18 amino acids. The germline V and J ends were trimmed by 2 bases and 6 bases, with 26 bases remaining between them. In nucleotides, the CDR3 is TGCGCCAGCAGTGAGGCGAACCATTTCCGGGACTCCCAAGGCGAGCAGTACTTC. This sequence encodes CASSEANHFRDSQGEQYF.

The chain has TRBV6-1 and TRBJ1-2; no definite D call. The germline gives CDR1 MNHNS, CDR2 SASEGT. V was shortened by 4 bases and J by 5 bases, with 5 bases between the two germline ends. This CDR3 is 11 amino acids long. The chain's CDR3 is CASSAIYGYTF. CDR3 sequence (DNA): TGTGCCAGCAGTGCAATATATGGCTACACCTTC.

The chain is built from TRBV7-6 and TRBJ2-7; D is perhaps TRBD2 (6 bases). This CDR3 is built from 14 residues. Germline V gene sequence: CDR1 SGHVS, CDR2 FNYEAQ. Between the trimmed V and J ends, which lost 0 bases and 4 bases, there was a span of 10 bases. CDR3 in amino acids: CASSLAGGLYEQYF. The CDR3 DNA reads as TGTGCCAGCAGCTTAGCGGGAGGCTTATACGAGCAGTACTTC.

This clone was seen only once. This chain uses TRBV15 with TRBJ2-1; D unresolved. The germline CDR1 and CDR2 sequences are LNHNV and YYDKDF (reference sequence). This CDR3 region has 14 residues. V was pared by 3 bases and J by 5 bases, with 11 bases between. The CDR3: CATSSHGPDNEQFF. CDR3 DNA sequence: TGTGCCACCAGCAGCCACGGCCCGGACAATGAGCAGTTCTTC. Combining the CDR3 with reference TRBV15 and TRBJ2-1 gives the whole variable domain DAMVIQNPRYQVTQFGKPVTLSCSQTLNHNVMYWYQQKSSQAPKLLFHYYDKDFNNEADTPDNFQSRRPNTSFCFLDIRSPGLGDTAMYLCATSSHGPDNEQFFGPGTRLTVL.

V and J are TRBV15 and TRBJ1-3; possible D gene TRBD1, 6 bases. The CDR3 extends over 17 amino acids. The V end lost 0 bases, the J end lost 4 bases, and 16 bases lay between the germline ends. Germline loops: CDR1 LNHNV, CDR2 YYDKDF (reference sequence). The CDR3 here is CATSRERIGTYGNTIYF. CDR3 sequence (DNA): TGTGCCACCAGCAGAGAAAGGATAGGGACATACGGAAACACCATATATTTT.

This chain connects TRBV2 to TRBJ2-7; D is possibly TRBD1 or TRBD2 (5 bases each). The CDR3 covers 14 residues. V dropped 7 bases and J dropped 5 bases, with 18 bases sitting between them. Germline V lookup: CDR1 SNHLY, CDR2 FYNNEI. CDR3 sequence reads: CASTSREGTHEQYF. The CDR3 region has the DNA TGTGCCAGCACCTCCCGCGAGGGGACCCACGAGCAGTACTTC.